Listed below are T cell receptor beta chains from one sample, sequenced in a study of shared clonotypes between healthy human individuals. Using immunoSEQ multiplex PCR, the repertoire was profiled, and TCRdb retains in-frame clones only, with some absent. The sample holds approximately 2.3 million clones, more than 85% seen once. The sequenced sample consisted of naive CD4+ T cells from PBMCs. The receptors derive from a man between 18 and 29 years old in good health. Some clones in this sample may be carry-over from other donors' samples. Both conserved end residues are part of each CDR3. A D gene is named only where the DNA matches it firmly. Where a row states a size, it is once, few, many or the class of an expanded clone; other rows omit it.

cdr3_nt: TGTGCCAGCAGCTACAGGGAAACCGGCGAAGATACGCAGTATTTT
cdr3_aa: CASSYRETGEDTQYF
j_call: TRBJ2-3
d_call: .
v_call: TRBV2
clone_size: .

cdr3_nt: TGCAGCGTCCTCTCCGGGGTCAACACCGGGGAGCTGTTTTTT
cdr3_aa: CSVLSGVNTGELFF
j_call: TRBJ2-2
d_call: .
v_call: TRBV29-1
clone_size: .

cdr3_nt: TGTGCCAGCAGCGTAACACTAGCGGGAGGGCTGGGCGAGCAGTTCTTC
cdr3_aa: CASSVTLAGGLGEQFF
j_call: TRBJ2-1
d_call: TRBD2
v_call: TRBV9
clone_size: .

cdr3_nt: TGTGCCAGCAGCTTACAGGGGCCAGGTACTGAAGCTTTCTTT
cdr3_aa: CASSLQGPGTEAFF
j_call: TRBJ1-1
d_call: .
v_call: TRBV7-3
clone_size: .

cdr3_nt: TGTGCCAGCAGCCGCCCGGGGGGGGGTAGGCGATGGGAGACCCAGTACTTC
cdr3_aa: CASSRPGGGRRWETQYF
j_call: TRBJ2-5
d_call: TRBD2
v_call: TRBV7-2
clone_size: once

cdr3_nt: TGTGCCAGCAGCACCCACAGGGGGCCGGGGGCTGAGCAGTTCTTC
cdr3_aa: CASSTHRGPGAEQFF
j_call: TRBJ2-1
d_call: TRBD1
v_call: TRBV7-8
clone_size: .

cdr3_nt: TGTGCCAGCAGCCATTCCGGAGCTAACTATGGCTACACCTTC
cdr3_aa: CASSHSGANYGYTF
j_call: TRBJ1-2
d_call: .
v_call: TRBV7-2
clone_size: .

cdr3_nt: TGTGCCAGCAGGCCCCCGGCAGGGGGGAATGGCTACACCTTC
cdr3_aa: CASRPPAGGNGYTF
j_call: TRBJ1-2
d_call: TRBD1
v_call: TRBV28
clone_size: .

cdr3_nt: TGTGCCAGTAGTGCCACAGGGGCCCATTTCACAGATACGCAGTATTTT
cdr3_aa: CASSATGAHFTDTQYF
j_call: TRBJ2-3
d_call: TRBD1
v_call: TRBV19
clone_size: .

cdr3_nt: TGTGCCAGCACCAGGACAGCAGCCTACAATGAGCAGTTCTTC
cdr3_aa: CASTRTAAYNEQFF
j_call: TRBJ2-1
d_call: .
v_call: TRBV7-9
clone_size: .

cdr3_nt: TGCGCCAGCAGCTTGAGGGTGGGCGCAGGAGAGGCGGTGCAGTACTTC
cdr3_aa: CASSLRVGAGEAVQYF
j_call: TRBJ2-7
d_call: .
v_call: TRBV5-1
clone_size: .

cdr3_nt: TGTGCCAGAAGCTTGGCCGGGCCCGAGCAGTACTTC
cdr3_aa: CARSLAGPEQYF
j_call: TRBJ2-7
d_call: .
v_call: TRBV5-3
clone_size: .

cdr3_nt: TGTGCCTGGACAGGCCGGGGATCATATAGCAATCAGCCCCAGCATTTT
cdr3_aa: CAWTGRGSYSNQPQHF
j_call: TRBJ1-5
d_call: .
v_call: TRBV30
clone_size: .

cdr3_nt: TGTGCCAGCTCCTGGGACCTTAAATGGGAGAAAACTGAAGCTTTCTTT
cdr3_aa: CASSWDLKWEKTEAFF
j_call: TRBJ1-1
d_call: .
v_call: TRBV18
clone_size: .

cdr3_nt: TGTGCCAGCAGCGTTCTCCCGCTTAGCTATGGCTACACCTTC
cdr3_aa: CASSVLPLSYGYTF
j_call: TRBJ1-2
d_call: .
v_call: TRBV9
clone_size: .

cdr3_nt: TGCGCCAGCAGAGTGGGACAGGGGACAGATACGCAGTATTTT
cdr3_aa: CASRVGQGTDTQYF
j_call: TRBJ2-3
d_call: TRBD1
v_call: TRBV5-1
clone_size: .

cdr3_nt: TGTGCCAGCAGTGAATTTCCCTCCGGGACAGGGAGAGGGAACACTGAAGCTTTCTTT
cdr3_aa: CASSEFPSGTGRGNTEAFF
j_call: TRBJ1-1
d_call: TRBD1
v_call: TRBV6-1
clone_size: .

cdr3_nt: TGTGCCAGCAGCTTACGGAGGGGGAACACTGAAGCTTTCTTT
cdr3_aa: CASSLRRGNTEAFF
j_call: TRBJ1-1
d_call: .
v_call: TRBV5-8
clone_size: .

cdr3_nt: TGTGCCAGCAGTTACCGGGACAGCTACGAGCAGTACTTC
cdr3_aa: CASSYRDSYEQYF
j_call: TRBJ2-7
d_call: TRBD1
v_call: TRBV6-5
clone_size: few

cdr3_nt: TGCGCCAGCAGCTTGGTGGCCCTTCGGGATCTGGGGTATGGCTACACCTTC
cdr3_aa: CASSLVALRDLGYGYTF
j_call: TRBJ1-2
d_call: .
v_call: TRBV5-1
clone_size: .

cdr3_nt: TGCGCCAGCGGGACCTACCAAAGCACAGATACGCAGTATTTT
cdr3_aa: CASGTYQSTDTQYF
j_call: TRBJ2-3
d_call: .
v_call: TRBV5-1
clone_size: .

cdr3_nt: TGTGCCAGTCAACCCCCGCACGGGCGGGAGGCCACCGGGGAGCTGTTTTTT
cdr3_aa: CASQPPHGREATGELFF
j_call: TRBJ2-2
d_call: TRBD2
v_call: TRBV19
clone_size: .

cdr3_nt: TGCGCCAGCAGCTTGGAGGCTAGCGGGAGCGGTGAGCAGTTCTTC
cdr3_aa: CASSLEASGSGEQFF
j_call: TRBJ2-1
d_call: TRBD2
v_call: TRBV5-1
clone_size: .

cdr3_nt: TGTGCCAGCAGGGGTCCCGGGACAGGGAACTATGGCTACACCTTC
cdr3_aa: CASRGPGTGNYGYTF
j_call: TRBJ1-2
d_call: TRBD1
v_call: TRBV28
clone_size: .

cdr3_nt: TGTGCCAGCAGCCCGGGACTAGCGCGGCGGAACACAGATACGCAGTATTTT
cdr3_aa: CASSPGLARRNTDTQYF
j_call: TRBJ2-3
d_call: TRBD2
v_call: TRBV2
clone_size: .

cdr3_nt: TGCGCCAGCAGCTCCCAAGGGAGGGGGAATGAGCAGTTCTTC
cdr3_aa: CASSSQGRGNEQFF
j_call: TRBJ2-1
d_call: .
v_call: TRBV5-1
clone_size: .

cdr3_nt: TGTGCCAGCATCCCATCCGGGATACGGGCTAATGAGCAGTTCTTC
cdr3_aa: CASIPSGIRANEQFF
j_call: TRBJ2-1
d_call: .
v_call: TRBV7-2
clone_size: .

cdr3_nt: TGCGCCAGCAGCCCACAGGGTGGTGTCACTGAAGCTTTCTTT
cdr3_aa: CASSPQGGVTEAFF
j_call: TRBJ1-1
d_call: .
v_call: TRBV5-1
clone_size: once

cdr3_nt: TGTGCCAGCAGCTTGGCTGGTGGCTCCCCTCAGTTCTTC
cdr3_aa: CASSLAGGSPQFF
j_call: TRBJ2-1
d_call: .
v_call: TRBV5-4
clone_size: once

cdr3_nt: TGTGCCAGCTCACAGGACAGGGTTCGGCGGGAGCAGTACTTC
cdr3_aa: CASSQDRVRREQYF
j_call: TRBJ2-7
d_call: TRBD1
v_call: TRBV18
clone_size: .

cdr3_nt: TGCGCCAGCAGCTTGGGGACAGGGAAGAACTATGGCTACACCTTC
cdr3_aa: CASSLGTGKNYGYTF
j_call: TRBJ1-2
d_call: TRBD1
v_call: TRBV5-1
clone_size: .